The source of this T cell receptor beta chain is a study of cytomegalovirus exposure and HLA in healthy donors. With 60 Vbeta and 13 Jbeta primers, the PCR was carried out. The table came from immunoSEQ multiplex PCR; TCRdb's copy has only in-frame clones and leaves some out. The sample has over 100,000 clones; around 70% are singletons. About this clone itself: Its target is not known.

Germline V gene sequence: CDR1 MNHEY, CDR2 SVGAGI. V lost 4 bases and J lost 2, with 5 bases in between. CDR3 length: 12 residues. Study conclusions and caveats: For most TCR beta V segments, an earlier analysis put the productive rate at about 87% or about 30% of the time. More clonal expansion characterized HLA-associated TCR beta chains than equally common others in a later analysis. V- and J-gene trimming of TCR beta was linked (in a later analysis) to a missense DCLRE1C variant.

The V call is TRBV6-5, the J call TRBJ2-5; D not certain. This TCR came from a man aged 30 to 45 in good health and CMV-seropositive. The sample consisted of PBMCs. CDR3 DNA: TGTGCCAGCAGTTTATCGCAAGAGACCCAGTACTTC. This translates into CASSLSQETQYF.